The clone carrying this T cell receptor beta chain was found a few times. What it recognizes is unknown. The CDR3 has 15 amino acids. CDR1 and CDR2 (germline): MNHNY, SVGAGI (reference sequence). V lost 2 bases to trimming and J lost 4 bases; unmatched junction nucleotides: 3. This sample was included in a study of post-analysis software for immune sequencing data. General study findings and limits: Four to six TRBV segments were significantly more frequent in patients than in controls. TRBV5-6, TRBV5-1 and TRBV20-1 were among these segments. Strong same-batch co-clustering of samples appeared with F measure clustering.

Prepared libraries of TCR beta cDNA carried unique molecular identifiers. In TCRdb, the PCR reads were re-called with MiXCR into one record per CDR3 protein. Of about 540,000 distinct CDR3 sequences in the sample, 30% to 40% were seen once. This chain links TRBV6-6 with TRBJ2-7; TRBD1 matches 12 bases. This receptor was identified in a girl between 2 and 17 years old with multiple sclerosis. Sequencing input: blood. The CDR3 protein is CASSYGGQGAYEQYF. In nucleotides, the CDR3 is TGTGCCAGCAGTTACGGGGGACAGGGGGCTTACGAGCAGTACTTC.